This T cell receptor (beta chain) was found in a study of cytomegalovirus exposure and HLA in healthy donors. Study details: There were fewer than 130 million unique TCR beta sequences, drawn from about 179 million T cells, in an earlier analysis.

Notes on the study in general: In a later analysis, several top co-occurrence clusters appeared linked to parvovirus B19, influenza, CMV and Epstein-Barr virus. In an earlier analysis, about 87% or about 30%: the productive usage of most TCR beta V segments.

PCR used 60 Vbeta primers and 13 Jbeta primers. Sequencing used immunoSEQ multiplex PCR; TCRdb keeps in-frame clones, though not all of them. Found here are about 130,000 clones, about 80% of them singletons; the top ten hold under 3%. Germline V gene lookup returns CDR1 MNHEY and CDR2 SVGAGI. This CDR3 region has 14 residues. Germline trimming cut 4 bases from V and 1 base from J; bases unmatched to any gene: 3. About this clone: The antigen is unknown.

Sequenced sample: PBMCs. The chain employs TRBV6-5 and TRBJ2-7, with 8 bases identical to TRBD1. This clonotype was sampled from a man aged 25-45 years in good health and CMV-seronegative. The CDR3 DNA sequence: TGTGCCAGCAGTTTCGGACAGGGATCCTACGAGCAGTACTTC. This sequence encodes CASSFGQGSYEQYF.